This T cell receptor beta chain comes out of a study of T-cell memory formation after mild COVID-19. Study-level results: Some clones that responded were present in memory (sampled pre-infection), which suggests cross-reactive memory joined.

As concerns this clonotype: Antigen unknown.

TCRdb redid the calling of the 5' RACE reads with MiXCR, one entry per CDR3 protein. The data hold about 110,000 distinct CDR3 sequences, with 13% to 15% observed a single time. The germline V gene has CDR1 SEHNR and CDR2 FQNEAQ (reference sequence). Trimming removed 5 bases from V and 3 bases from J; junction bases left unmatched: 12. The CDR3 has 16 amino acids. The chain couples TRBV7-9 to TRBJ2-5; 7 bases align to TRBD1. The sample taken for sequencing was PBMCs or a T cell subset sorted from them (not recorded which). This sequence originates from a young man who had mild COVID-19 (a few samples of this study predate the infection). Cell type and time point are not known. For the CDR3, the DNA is TGTGCCAGCAGCCCCATATGGGGGACAGTAAAAGAGACCCAGTACTTC. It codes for CASSPIWGTVKETQYF. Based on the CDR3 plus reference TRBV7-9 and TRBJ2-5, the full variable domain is DTGVSQNPRHKITKRGQNVTFRCDPISEHNRLYWYRQTLGQGPEFLTYFQNEAQLEKSRLLSDRFSAERPKGSFSTLEIQRTEQGDSAMYLCASSPIWGTVKETQYFGPGTRLLVL.